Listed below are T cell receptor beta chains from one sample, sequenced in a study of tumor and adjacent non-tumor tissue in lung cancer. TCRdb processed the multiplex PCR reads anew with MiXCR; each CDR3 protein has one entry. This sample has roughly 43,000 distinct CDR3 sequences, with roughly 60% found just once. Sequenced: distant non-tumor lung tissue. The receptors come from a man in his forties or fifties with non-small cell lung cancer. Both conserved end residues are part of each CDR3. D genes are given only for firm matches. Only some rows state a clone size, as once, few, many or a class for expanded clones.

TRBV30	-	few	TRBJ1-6	TGTGCCTGGAGTCTTGGGGCTCTCAATGATTCACCCCTCCACTTT	CAWSLGALNDSPLHF
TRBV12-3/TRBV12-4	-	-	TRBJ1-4	TGTGCCAGCAGACCGGACGTATCGCAGCGATCAACTAATGAAAAACTGTTTTTT	CASRPDVSQRSTNEKLFF
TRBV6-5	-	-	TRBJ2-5	TGTGCCAGGAGTTACGGCAGAGGTTCGGAGACCCGGTACTTC	CARSYGRGSETRYF
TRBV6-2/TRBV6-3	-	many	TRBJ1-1	TGTGCCAGCAGTTACTCGATTGCGAACACTGAAGCTTTCTTT	CASSYSIANTEAFF
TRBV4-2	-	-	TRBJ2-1	TGTGCCAGCAGCCAAGCTATGGGCCTATCATACAATGAGCAGTTCTTC	CASSQAMGLSYNEQFF
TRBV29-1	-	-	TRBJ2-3	TGCAGCACGCGCTCGTATACGCAGTATTTT	CSTRSYTQYF
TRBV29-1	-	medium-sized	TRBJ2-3	TGCAGCGCCCGACAAGATACGCAGTATTTT	CSARQDTQYF
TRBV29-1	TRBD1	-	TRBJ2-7	TGCAGCGTTGCATTGGTGACAGGGGCCTACGAGCAATACTTC	CSVALVTGAYEQYF
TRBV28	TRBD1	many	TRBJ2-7	TGTGCCAGCAGTCCCCCGGGACAGGCAATCTACGAGCAGTACTTC	CASSPPGQAIYEQYF
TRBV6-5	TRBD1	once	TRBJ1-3	TGTGCCAGCAGTAAAGAGGGGGCTAGAAACACCATATATTTT	CASSKEGARNTIYF
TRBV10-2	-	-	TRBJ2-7	TGCGCCAGCAGTGACGGGCAGGGGTTTGACGAGCTGTACTTC	CASSDGQGFDELYF
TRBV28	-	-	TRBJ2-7	TGTGCCAGCAGTTCTCGGACCTTATGGGGGGGCGCAGGATCGGGCAAGCAGTACTTC	CASSSRTLWGGAGSGKQYF
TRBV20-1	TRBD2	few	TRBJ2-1	TGCAGTGCCTCTAGGAGGCGCGGGAGAGGTAATGAGCAGTTCTTC	CSASRRRGRGNEQFF
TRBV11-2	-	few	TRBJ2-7	TGTGTCAGCAGCTTACTAGTGGGAGTAAACGAGCAGTACTTC	CVSSLLVGVNEQYF
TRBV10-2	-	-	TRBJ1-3	TGCGCCAGCAGGGGGGGCTACTCTGGAAGCACCATATATTTT	CASRGGYSGSTIYF
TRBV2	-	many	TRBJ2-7	TGTGCCAGCACCCCACTTCGCAGAACCTACGAGCAGTACTTC	CASTPLRRTYEQYF
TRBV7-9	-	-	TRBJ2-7	TGTGCCAACAGCTCCGGTCGGACTCACCTCTCCTACGAGCAGTACTTC	CANSSGRTHLSYEQYF
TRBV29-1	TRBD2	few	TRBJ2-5	TGCAGCGCTCCCCCGGCGGTAGCGGGAGGAGAAACCCAGTACTTC	CSAPPAVAGGETQYF
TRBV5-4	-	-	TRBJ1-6	TGCGCCAGCAGCACGCAGGGTCAGAGGGAATCATCCCTCCACTTT	CASSTQGQRESSLHF
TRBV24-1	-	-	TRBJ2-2	TGTGCCACCAGTCCGGCAGAGATGGACTCGAGCACCGGGGAGCTGTTTTTT	CATSPAEMDSSTGELFF
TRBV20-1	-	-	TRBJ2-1	TGCAGTGCTGCCTCCGTGGGCGGGGACAATAAGCAGTTCTTC	CSAASVGGDNKQFF
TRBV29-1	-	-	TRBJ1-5	TGCAGCGTTGATCTCAGAAGGGGCAATCAGCCCCAGCATTTT	CSVDLRRGNQPQHF
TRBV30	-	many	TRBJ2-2	TGTGCCTGGTCGGGTATTCACGGGGAGCTGTTTTTT	CAWSGIHGELFF
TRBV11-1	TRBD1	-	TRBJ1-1	TGTTCCAGCAGCCCCGGGACAGGGGATGAAGCTACCTTT	CSSSPGTGDEATF
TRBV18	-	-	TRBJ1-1	TGTGCCAGCCTAGGGGGGCAGTTTGACCAAGCTTTCTTT	CASLGGQFDQAFF
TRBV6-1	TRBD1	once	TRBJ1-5	TGTGCCAGCAGAGTGACAGGGTCCGGCAGTCAGCCCCAGCATTTT	CASRVTGSGSQPQHF
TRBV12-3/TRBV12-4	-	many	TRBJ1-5	TGTGCCAGCAGTTTAATTGGGGGTTCGTTGGGTCAGCCCCAGCATTTT	CASSLIGGSLGQPQHF
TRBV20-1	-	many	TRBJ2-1	TGCAGTGCTAGGAGGCTAGGCTGGGACAATGAGCAGTTCTTC	CSARRLGWDNEQFF
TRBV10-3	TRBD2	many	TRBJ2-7	TGTGCCATCAGCGGGGGGGACTGGCTCTACGAGCAGTACTTC	CAISGGDWLYEQYF
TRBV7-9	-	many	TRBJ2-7	TGTGCCAGCAGCTTAGGGCAGGGTTCCAACGAGCAGTACTTC	CASSLGQGSNEQYF
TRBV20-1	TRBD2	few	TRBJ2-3	TGCAGTTCCGGAAGCGGGAACACAGACACGCAGTATTTT	CSSGSGNTDTQYF
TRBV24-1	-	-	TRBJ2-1	TGTGCCACCAGTGATCCCCTCGGACAGATAAATGAGCAGTTCTTC	CATSDPLGQINEQFF
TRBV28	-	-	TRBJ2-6	TGTGCCAGCCTGACAGGGGCCAACGTCCTGACTTTC	CASLTGANVLTF
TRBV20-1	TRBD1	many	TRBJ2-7	TGCAGTGCGAGAAAGACAGGGGGCCCCTACGAGCAGTACTTC	CSARKTGGPYEQYF
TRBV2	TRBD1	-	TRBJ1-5	TGTGCCAGCAGTGTCCGGACAGGGGATTTGCAACCCCAGCATTTT	CASSVRTGDLQPQHF
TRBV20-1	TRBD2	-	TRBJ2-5	TGCAGTGCTAGGTTGATTAGCGGGAGTTTGGAGACCCAGTACTTC	CSARLISGSLETQYF
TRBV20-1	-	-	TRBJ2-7	TGCAGTGCTAATCCGCACTCCTACGAGCAGTACTTC	CSANPHSYEQYF
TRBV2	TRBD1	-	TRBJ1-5	TGTGCCAACAGTGGGGACAGGACGCTGTCGAGGAACAATCAGTCCCAGCATTTT	CANSGDRTLSRNNQSQHF
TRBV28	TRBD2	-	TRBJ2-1	TGTGCCAGCAGTTTATCCACCCGGACTAGCGGGGTCTCCTGCAATGAGCAGATCTTC	CASSLSTRTSGVSCNEQIF
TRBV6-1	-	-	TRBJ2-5	TGTGCCAGCAGTGGGCTGCGGTGGGAGATCCAGTACTTC	CASSGLRWEIQYF
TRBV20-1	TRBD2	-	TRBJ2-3	TGCAGTGCTAGAGGTAGCGGGGGGCCGTCTAGCACAGATACGCAGTATTTT	CSARGSGGPSSTDTQYF
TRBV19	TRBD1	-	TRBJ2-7	TGTGCCAGTAGCGATCAAACAGGGGCGGACTACGAGCAGTACTTC	CASSDQTGADYEQYF
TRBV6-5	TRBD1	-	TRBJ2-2	TGTCCCAGCAGTAAAGTCAGGGGGCAGTCCGGGGAGCTGTTTTTT	CPSSKVRGQSGELFF
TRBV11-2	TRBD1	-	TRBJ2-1	TGTGCCAGCAGCTCGGACAGGGGACTCCATGGGCAGTTCTTC	CASSSDRGLHGQFF
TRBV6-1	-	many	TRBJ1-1	TGTGCCAGCAGTCAGAAGCTGAACACTGAAGCTTTCTTT	CASSQKLNTEAFF
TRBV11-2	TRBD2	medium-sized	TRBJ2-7	TGTGCCAGCAGCTTAGTAGGGCTAGCGGGGGGGCTGAACGAGCAGTACTTC	CASSLVGLAGGLNEQYF
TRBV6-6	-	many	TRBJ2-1	TGTGCCACCTACTTTAGCGGCAATGCCTACAATGAGCAGTTCTTC	CATYFSGNAYNEQFF
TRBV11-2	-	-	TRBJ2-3	TGTGCCATCAGCCCGGGTGGTAGCGGTGGGTACACAGATACGCAGTATTTT	CAISPGGSGGYTDTQYF
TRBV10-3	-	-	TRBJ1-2	TGTGTCATCAGGGGACATAACTATGGCTACACCTTC	CVIRGHNYGYTF
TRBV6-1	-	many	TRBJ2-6	TGTGCCAGCGGCGTACAGGGCCTTGGGGCCAACGTCCTGACTTTC	CASGVQGLGANVLTF
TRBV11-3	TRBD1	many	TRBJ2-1	TGTGCCAGCAGCTCTGGACAGGGGACCTACAATGGGCAGTTCTTC	CASSSGQGTYNGQFF
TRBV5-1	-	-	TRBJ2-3	TGCGCCAGCAGCGTGGCCGATAGGGCTGATACGCAGTATTTT	CASSVADRADTQYF
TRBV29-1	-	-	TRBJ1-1	TGCAGCGTTGAAGCGATCCAGCGGAACATTGAAGATTTCTTT	CSVEAIQRNIEDFF
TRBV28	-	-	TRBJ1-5	TGTGCCAGCAAGAAGGGACCGAACAATCATCCCCAGCATTTT	CASKKGPNNHPQHF
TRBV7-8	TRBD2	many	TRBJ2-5	TGTGCCAGCAGCTTACGGGGGGGGGCGGAAGGAGAGACCCAGTACTTC	CASSLRGGAEGETQYF
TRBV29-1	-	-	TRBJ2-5	TGTAGCGTAAGGGTGGAGATCCAGTACTTC	CSVRVEIQYF
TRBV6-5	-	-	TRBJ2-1	TGTGCCAGCAGTACGATAGGGGATGAGCAGTCCTTC	CASSTIGDEQSF
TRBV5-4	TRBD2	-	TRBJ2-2	TGCGCCGGCAGCTTGCGACTAGCGGGAGATAACACCGGGGAGCTGTTTTTT	CAGSLRLAGDNTGELFF